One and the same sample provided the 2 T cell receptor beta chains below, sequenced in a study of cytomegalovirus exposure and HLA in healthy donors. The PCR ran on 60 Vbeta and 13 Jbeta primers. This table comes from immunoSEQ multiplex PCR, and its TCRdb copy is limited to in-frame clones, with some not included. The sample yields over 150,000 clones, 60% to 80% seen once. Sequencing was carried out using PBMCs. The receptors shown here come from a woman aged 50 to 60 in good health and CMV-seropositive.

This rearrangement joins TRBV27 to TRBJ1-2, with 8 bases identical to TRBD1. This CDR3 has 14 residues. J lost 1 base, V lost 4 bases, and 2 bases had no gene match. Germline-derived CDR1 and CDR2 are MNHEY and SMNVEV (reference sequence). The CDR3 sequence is CASSSGQVNYGYTF. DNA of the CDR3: TGTGCCAGCAGTTCGGGACAGGTTAACTATGGCTACACCTTC.

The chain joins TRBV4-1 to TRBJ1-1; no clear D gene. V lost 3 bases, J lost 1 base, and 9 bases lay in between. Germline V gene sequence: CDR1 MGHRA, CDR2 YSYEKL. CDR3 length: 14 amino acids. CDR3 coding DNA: TGCGCCAGCAGCCACTCCGGAGGGAACACTGAAGCTTTCTTT. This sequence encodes CASSHSGGNTEAFF.